The source of this T cell receptor beta chain is a study of tumor and adjacent non-tumor tissue in lung cancer. Overall study: Samples averaged around 4 million productive TCRbeta reads each.

CDR3 length: 13 residues. Germline assignment: CDR1 SGHAT and CDR2 FQDESV (reference sequence). Trimming pared 9 bases from V and 2 bases from J, leaving 12 bases between. The library came from three nested PCR rounds adapted from ARM-PCR protocols. Each CDR3 protein is one row after TCRdb ran MiXCR on the multiplex PCR reads. Counted here are roughly 76,000 distinct CDR3 sequences, 65% to 75% occurring once; the ten biggest clones make up roughly an eighth. General observations from the study: In normal lung, the top 100 clones were significantly more dominant than in tumor.

On this clonotype itself: The antigen is not known.

No cell sorting was done before RNA was extracted from the tissue. Chemotherapy-naive patients with new lung cancer underwent thoracic surgery in China, August–November 2014. Input material: lung tumor tissue. The V and J genes are TRBV11-1 and TRBJ2-3, with no clear D. This sequence originates from a woman between 65 and 79 years old with non-small cell lung cancer. The DNA for the CDR3 is TGTGCCAGTGCCAAGCCCTTCACAGATACGCAGTATTTT. Protein: CASAKPFTDTQYF.